This TCR beta chain was observed in a study of cytomegalovirus exposure and HLA in healthy donors. With regard to this clone: What it recognizes is unknown.

Some clones are missing from TCRdb's copy, which holds only in-frame ones; the method was immunoSEQ multiplex PCR. The data contain about 240,000 clones, about 86% of them seen just once; the ten biggest clones take up 0.95% to 1.5%. Study-wide results and caveats: It was approximately 170 TCR beta chains that were listed as cytomegalovirus-associated.

This clonotype originated in a woman in her 30s in good health and CMV-seropositive. Sequenced material: PBMCs.

Written as DNA, the CDR3 is TGTGCCAGCAGTCCGAACTCAGGGACAGGCGGCTACACCTTC. As protein: CASSPNSGTGGYTF. This sequence joins TRBV7-8 and TRBJ1-2, with 8 bases lining up with TRBD1. The germline gives CDR1 SGHVS, CDR2 FQNEAQ. Trimming cost V 6 bases and J 8 bases; bases outside gene matches: 11. CDR3 length: 14 amino acids.